The 5 T cell receptor beta chains listed next were all sequenced from one sample in a study of blood T cell repertoires in COVID-19. Assay: immunoSEQ multiplex PCR; the TCRdb copy retains only in-frame clones and omits some. The data show roughly 250,000 clones, roughly 90% seen once. The sequenced sample consisted of peripheral blood. These receptors were collected from a man in his sixties who had recovered from COVID-19.

The chain has TRBV6-5 and TRBJ2-1; D gene uncertain. This CDR3 spans 11 amino acids. Trimming left V 5 bases short and J 8 bases short, with 7 bases between. Germline CDR1 is MNHEY and CDR2 is SVGAGI. CDR3 in DNA: TGTGCCAGCAGTACGGGTGATGAGCAGTTCTTC. Its protein product is CASSTGDEQFF.

This clone was observed a few times. The V gene is TRBV6-5, the J gene TRBJ2-7, with 9 bases matching TRBD2. CDR1 and CDR2 from the germline V gene are MNHEY and SVGAGI. J was trimmed by 2 bases and V by 5 bases; bases with no gene match: 7. The CDR3 is 15 amino acids. Here the CDR3 DNA reads TGTGCCAGCAGTAAGCGGGGGGACCCTACCTACGAGCAGTACTTC. The encoded protein is CASSKRGDPTYEQYF.

The rearrangement uses TRBV5-1 and TRBJ2-5; tentatively, D is TRBD2 (6 bases). V was pared by 1 base and J by 4 bases, with 8 bases between. Germline V gene sequence: CDR1 SGHRS, CDR2 YFSETQ. The CDR3 totals 13 residues. CDR3 amino acids: CASSLSGVETQYF. Here the CDR3 DNA reads TGCGCCAGCAGCTTGTCGGGGGTAGAGACCCAGTACTTC.

This chain joins TRBV7-8 and TRBJ2-3, with 12 nucleotides matching TRBD2. CDR1 is SGHVS, CDR2 FQNEAQ, per germline. This CDR3 has 16 residues. V lost 6 bases and J lost 2; bases outside the gene matches: 6. The CDR3 loop reads CASSRLAGAPTDTQYF. The CDR3 bases are TGTGCCAGCAGTCGACTAGCGGGGGCCCCCACAGATACGCAGTATTTT.

The chain has TRBV18 and TRBJ1-6; 8 nucleotides match TRBD1. This CDR3 spans 15 amino acids. Germline CDR1 reads KGHSH; CDR2 reads LQKENI. With V trimmed by 3 bases and J by 8 bases, 6 bases remained unmatched. The CDR3 is CASSPRTGRDSPLHF. CDR3 in DNA: TGTGCCAGCTCACCCCGGACAGGGAGGGATTCACCCCTCCACTTT.